This entry lists 21 T cell receptor beta chains sequenced from one sample in a study of T cells after yellow fever vaccination (dated by TCRdb to 2018 to 2020). The sample's treatment or condition label, in plain terms: live attenuated yellow fever vaccine strain. The protocol used for the library was 5' RACE. Sequencing was carried out with an Illumina HiSeq 2500. TCRdb reprocessed the public reads (quality trimming at Q25 with fastp, clone calling with MiXCR) and kept in-frame beta chains. Merged by CDR3 protein, the rows form single entries marked with the most common genes and DNA. This sample gives 350,000 or so distinct CDR3 sequences in total; 8.1% of them show up just once. The top ten clonotypes cover about 16% of the sample. The source was PBMCs, collected about 41 days after the first yellow fever vaccination. The receptors originated from a young man who received the YFV17D yellow fever vaccine.

This chain uses TRBV6-5 with TRBJ2-3; 9 positions agree with TRBD2. With V trimmed by 0 bases and J by 5 bases, 6 bases remained unmatched. The CDR3 has 16 residues. Germline loops: CDR1 MNHEY, CDR2 SVGAGI. The CDR3 DNA sequence: TGTGCCAGCAGTTACTCAGGCGGGGGGGCCGGAGATACGCAGTATTTT. Its protein is CASSYSGGGAGDTQYF.

The chain uses TRBV19 and TRBJ2-6, with a tentative D call TRBD1 (5 bases). This CDR3 contains 15 residues. Germline CDR1 and CDR2: LNHDA and SQIVND (reference sequence). Deletions cut 2 bases from V and 1 base from J, with 6 bases between. The CDR3: CASSIRQSGANVLTF. CDR3 in DNA: TGTGCCAGTAGTATACGACAGTCTGGGGCCAACGTCCTGACTTTC.

This clonotype occurred a few times. The gene calls are TRBV5-5 and TRBJ2-3; D gene ambiguous. The CDR3 is 13 residues long. Looked up from germline, CDR1 is SGHKS and CDR2 is YYEKEE (reference sequence). V was cut by 0 bases and J by 5 bases, with 7 bases left in between. The DNA of the CDR3 is TGTGCCAGCAGCTTGGACGTACAAGATACGCAGTATTTT. This translates into CASSLDVQDTQYF.

Details on this clonotype: The junction and the germline gene differ at one end; a read error may be behind it. V and J are TRBV12-3 or TRBV12-4 and TRBJ1-1; tentative D call: TRBD1 (5 bases). This CDR3 spans 11 amino acids. CDR3 DNA sequence: TGTGCCAGCAGCCGAGGGACTGAAGCTTACTTT. This sequence encodes CASSRGTEAYF.

The chain employs TRBV7-6 and TRBJ2-7, with 8 bases identical to TRBD1. With 5 bases clipped from V and 0 bases from J, the junction kept 15 bases outside the gene matches. The CDR3 spans 18 residues. Germline V lookup: CDR1 SGHVS, CDR2 FNYEAQ. CDR3 in amino acids: CASSLRQGPSTYSYEQYF. CDR3 DNA: TGTGCCAGCAGCCTACGACAGGGGCCCTCGACATACTCCTACGAGCAGTACTTC. Drawing the rest from reference TRBV7-6 and TRBJ2-7, the complete variable domain is GAGVSQSPRYKVTKRGQDVALRCDPISGHVSLYWYRQALGQGPEFLTYFNYEAQQDKSGLPNDRFSAERPEGSISTLTIQRTEQRDSAMYRCASSLRQGPSTYSYEQYFGPGTRLTVT.

This chain uses TRBV7-8 with TRBJ1-1; D ambiguous. Germline-derived CDR1 and CDR2 are SGHVS and FQNEAQ. The CDR3 contains 13 residues. V was shortened by 2 bases and J by 4 bases, with 8 bases between the two germline ends. The CDR3 region has the DNA TGTGCCAGCAGCTTAAACCCAGGCACTGAAGCTTTCTTT. It yields the protein CASSLNPGTEAFF.

This sequence joins TRBV7-2 and TRBJ2-7; D not certain. Germline V gives CDR1 SGHTA, CDR2 FQGNSA. CDR3 length: 17 residues. Trimming cost V 1 base and J 3 bases, with 19 bases left between them. The CDR3 coding sequence is TGTGCCAGCAGCTTAGTGGCCCAAATGACACTGAACTACGAGCAGTACTTC. Translation: CASSLVAQMTLNYEQYF.

The chain recombines TRBV5-6 with TRBJ2-1; D gene ambiguous. Germline CDR1 is SGHDT and CDR2 is YYEEEE. The CDR3 covers 12 residues. V lost 5 bases and J lost 4, with 7 bases in between. The CDR3 sequence: CASRNTYNEQFF. Here the CDR3 DNA reads TGTGCCAGCAGAAATACGTACAATGAGCAGTTCTTC. Supplemented by reference TRBV5-6 and TRBJ2-1, the full variable domain reads DAGVTQSPTHLIKTRGQQVTLRCSPKSGHDTVSWYQQALGQGPQFIFQYYEEEERQRGNFPDRFSGHQFPNYSSELNVNALLLGDSALYLCASRNTYNEQFFGPGTRLTVL.

This clonotype has more than one count but fewer than ten. DNA for the CDR3: TGTGCCAGCAGCTTGGATGCCTCTGGGGCCAACGTCCTGACTTTC. Amino acids: CASSLDASGANVLTF. The chain recombines TRBV7-6 with TRBJ2-6; unclear D gene. The CDR3 loop spans 15 amino acids. Germline V gene data show CDR1 as SGHVS and CDR2 as FNYEAQ. V lost 3 bases and J 0 bases, leaving 6 bases between the germline ends. Together with reference TRBV7-6 and TRBJ2-6, the CDR3 gives the full variable domain: GAGVSQSPRYKVTKRGQDVALRCDPISGHVSLYWYRQALGQGPEFLTYFNYEAQQDKSGLPNDRFSAERPEGSISTLTIQRTEQRDSAMYRCASSLDASGANVLTFGAGSRLTVL.

The chain links TRBV5-1 to TRBJ1-1, with D perhaps TRBD1 (5 bases). This CDR3 comprises 19 residues. V lost 3 bases to trimming and J lost 5 bases, with 29 bases between them. From germline, CDR1 is SGHRS and CDR2 YFSETQ. The CDR3 protein is CASSYGSGDLTGPQTEAFF. In nucleotides, the CDR3 is TGCGCCAGCAGCTACGGGTCCGGGGACTTAACAGGACCGCAGACTGAAGCTTTCTTT. The complete variable domain, with remaining parts taken from reference TRBV5-1 and TRBJ1-1, reads KAGVTQTPRYLIKTRGQQVTLSCSPISGHRSVSWYQQTPGQGLQFLFEYFSETQRNKGNFPGRFSGRQFSNSRSEMNVSTLELGDSALYLCASSYGSGDLTGPQTEAFFGQGTRLTVV.

This clonotype has only a few counts. The genes are TRBV5-1 and TRBJ2-5, with 12 bases identical to TRBD2. J lost 2 bases, V lost 2 bases, and 4 bases had no gene match. Germline V gene lookup returns CDR1 SGHRS and CDR2 YFSETQ. This CDR3 has 16 residues. For the CDR3, the DNA is TGCGCCAGCAGCTTCAGACTAGCGGGGGCTCAAGAGACCCAGTACTTC. As protein: CASSFRLAGAQETQYF.

This chain connects TRBV7-6 to TRBJ2-3, with 8 bases matching TRBD2. CDR3 length: 16 residues. V gave up 4 bases and J gave up 1 base; unmatched junction bases: 7. The germline V gene has CDR1 SGHVS and CDR2 FNYEAQ. The CDR3 nucleotides are TGTGCCAGCAGCTACCAACCGGGACTAGGCACAGATACGCAGTATTTT. Translation: CASSYQPGLGTDTQYF. The whole variable domain, remainder taken from reference TRBV7-6 and TRBJ2-3, is GAGVSQSPRYKVTKRGQDVALRCDPISGHVSLYWYRQALGQGPEFLTYFNYEAQQDKSGLPNDRFSAERPEGSISTLTIQRTEQRDSAMYRCASSYQPGLGTDTQYFGPGTRLTVL.

This clonotype was found a few times. V is TRBV12-3 or TRBV12-4 and J is TRBJ2-4; D is uncertain. The V gene lost 7 bases and the J gene lost 9 bases, with 16 bases spanning the gap. The CDR3 has 13 amino acids. This CDR3 reads CASTSNKWGIQYF. The CDR3 DNA reads TGTGCCAGCACCTCGAACAAGTGGGGCATTCAGTACTTC.

V and J are TRBV15 and TRBJ2-7; TRBD1 matches at 11 bases. The CDR3 covers 15 residues. J lost 5 bases, V lost 1 base, and 4 bases had no gene match. Germline-derived CDR1 and CDR2 are LNHNV and YYDKDF (reference sequence). The CDR3 coding sequence is TGTGCCACCAGCAGAGGGGGACAGGGGGGCGACGAGCAGTACTTC. As protein: CATSRGGQGGDEQYF.

The rearrangement joins TRBV20-1 to TRBJ1-5, with TRBD1 identical over 9 bases. The CDR3 contains 13 residues. Germline CDR1 is DFQATT and CDR2 is SNEGSKA (reference sequence). Trimming removed 4 bases from V and 4 bases from J; junction bases left unmatched: 2. CDR3 DNA: TGCAGTGCTAACGGACAGGGGAATCAGCCCCAGCATTTT. This translates into CSANGQGNQPQHF.

In its sample, this clonotype was seen a few times. This chain joins TRBV4-3 and TRBJ1-2, with TRBD1 matching 9 bases. With V trimmed by 3 bases and J by 1 base, 9 bases remained unmatched. The CDR3 covers 17 residues. In germline, CDR1 is LGHNA, CDR2 YSLEER. The chain's CDR3 is CASSHQQGARGNYGYTF. The CDR3 DNA reads TGCGCCAGCAGCCATCAACAGGGGGCGCGGGGTAACTATGGCTACACCTTC.

This clonotype has more than one count but fewer than ten. This rearrangement joins TRBV20-1 to TRBJ1-1; 7 bases align to TRBD1. V was pared by 4 bases and J by 0 bases, with 11 bases of the junction left unmatched. Germline V lookup: CDR1 DFQATT, CDR2 SNEGSKA (reference sequence). This CDR3 is built from 16 residues. CDR3 residues: CSATGTEAFMNTEAFF. The CDR3 DNA is TGCAGTGCTACAGGGACAGAAGCTTTCATGAACACTGAAGCTTTCTTT.

The V gene is TRBV12-3 or TRBV12-4, the J gene TRBJ2-3; TRBD2 matches at 8 bases. CDR3 length: 17 amino acids. The ends lost 2 bases at V and 0 bases at J; junction bases unmatched: 7. CDR3 in amino acids: CASSLPEAGESTDTQYF. In nucleotides, the CDR3 is TGTGCCAGCAGTTTACCCGAAGCGGGAGAGAGCACAGATACGCAGTATTTT.

In this sample, this clonotype turned up a few times. V usage is TRBV7-2 and J usage is TRBJ2-2; D call uncertain. The germline V gene encodes CDR1 SGHTA and CDR2 FQGNSA. Trimming shortened V by 3 bases and J by 8 bases, and 10 bases separated the two germline ends. The CDR3 is 13 residues long. CDR3 in DNA: TGTGCCAGCAGCTTCAGTGTTTTGGGGGAGCTGTTTTTT. Its translation is CASSFSVLGELFF. Together with reference TRBV7-2 and TRBJ2-2, the CDR3 gives the full variable domain: GAGVSQSPSNKVTEKGKDVELRCDPISGHTALYWYRQSLGQGLEFLIYFQGNSAPDKSGLPSDRFSAERTGGSVSTLTIQRTQQEDSAVYLCASSFSVLGELFFGEGSRLTVL.

The chain uses TRBV5-1 and TRBJ2-1; D is perhaps TRBD2 (6 bases). Germline CDR1 reads SGHRS; CDR2 reads YFSETQ. CDR3 length: 16 amino acids. The V gene lost 1 base and the J gene lost 6 bases, with 17 bases spanning the gap. The CDR3 nucleotides read TGCGCCAGCAGCTTGATATTGGGGCGGGGCACCAATGAGCAGTTCTTC. Protein: CASSLILGRGTNEQFF.

This clonotype was seen ten or more times. This chain uses TRBV7-9 with TRBJ2-3; no clear D. Trimming cost V 3 bases and J 4 bases, with 5 bases left between them. Germline CDR1 is SEHNR and CDR2 is FQNEAQ (reference sequence). The CDR3 has 12 residues. The CDR3 coding sequence is TGTGCCAGCAGCTTTGGGTCAGATACGCAGTATTTT. Protein product: CASSFGSDTQYF.